This entry lists 13 T cell receptor beta chains sequenced from one sample in a study of beta chain features in type 1 diabetes (dated by TCRdb to 2017 to 2018). Broader findings and caveats from the paper: A moderate but significant shortening of TCRB CDR3 length was observed in type 1 diabetes patients in all four CD4+ subsets.

The method was the immunoSEQ multiplex PCR assay. All of the isolated RNA was reverse transcribed with the High Capacity cDNA Reverse Transcription Kit, so expressed TCRB transcripts were sequenced. Drawn from immuneACCESS, this table holds only the in-frame rearrangements with V and J called that TCRdb kept. Clones are partly lost; checked studies trace under half to an unresolved V gene and leave the rest unexplained. This sample gives about 700,000 clones in total; roughly 12% of them show up just once. The top ten clones comprise approximately 0.022% of the sample. Antigens for these TCRs are unknown. Sequenced: naive CD4+ T cells from blood. The cell subset or site tag for this specimen amounts to: true naive CD4+ T cells. These receptors were collected from a man aged 18 to 30 with type 1 diabetes.

Only a few counts were recorded for this clone. The rearrangement uses TRBV30 and TRBJ2-2; TRBD2 is a possible D gene (6 bases). Germline values: CDR1 GTSNPN, CDR2 SVGIG (reference sequence). The V and J ends lost 5 bases and 4 bases respectively, with 23 bases between them. The CDR3 totals 17 residues. The CDR3 DNA reads as TGTGCCTGGGATGGACTATTGGGCGACACGGGCACCGGGGAGCTGTTTTTT. This translates into CAWDGLLGDTGTGELFF.

This clone appeared a few times. The chain has TRBV6-5 and TRBJ2-5; D not resolved. Germline CDR1 is MNHEY and CDR2 is SVGAGI. The V and J ends lost 4 bases and 1 base respectively, with 7 bases between them. The CDR3 covers 13 residues. The CDR3 loop reads CASSLTFQETQYF. DNA for the CDR3: TGTGCCAGCAGTTTGACATTCCAAGAGACCCAGTACTTC.

The gene calls are TRBV25-1 and TRBJ1-2; D is perhaps TRBD1 (6 bases). V lost 4 bases, J lost 8 bases, and 14 bases lay in between. This CDR3 is built from 13 residues. Germline V gene sequence: CDR1 MGHDK, CDR2 SYGVNS. The CDR3 coding sequence is TGTGCCAGCAGTGTCCGGACAGATCGAGGCTACACCTTC. Translation gives CASSVRTDRGYTF.

This clone was observed a few times. The chain joins TRBV2 to TRBJ1-5, with D uncertain. The CDR3 runs to 12 residues. The V end lost 8 bases, the J end lost 2 bases, and 7 bases lay between the germline ends. Per the germline V gene, CDR1 is SNHLY and CDR2 is FYNNEI. The CDR3 nucleotides read TGTGCCAGCTGGGCCGGCAATCAGCCCCAGCATTTT. This gives the protein CASWAGNQPQHF.

The chain employs TRBV6-5 and TRBJ1-4; possibly TRBD1 for D (5 bases). CDR1 and CDR2 from the germline V gene are MNHEY and SVGAGI. The CDR3 covers 13 residues. V lost 9 bases to trimming and J lost 9 bases, with 17 bases between them. DNA of the CDR3: TGTGCCAGTCAGAGTGCAGGGACGAAAAAACTGTTTTTT. Protein product: CASQSAGTKKLFF.

In the case of this clone: Other DNA sequences in this sample translate to the same CDR3. CDR3 sequence (DNA): TGTGCCAGCAGCGTTACAGGGAGCTCCTACAATGAGCAGTTCTTC. It codes for CASSVTGSSYNEQFF. The chain carries TRBV9 and TRBJ2-1; TRBD1 is a possible D gene (6 bases). CDR1 SGDLS and CDR2 YYNGEE come from the germline V gene. V gave up 2 bases and J gave up 0 bases, with 9 bases separating them. This CDR3 is built from 15 residues.

The chain couples TRBV4-1 to TRBJ1-5; 10 nucleotides match TRBD1. V shed 5 bases and J 4 bases; nucleotides not matched to a gene: 8. CDR1 and CDR2 from the germline V gene are MGHRA and YSYEKL. This CDR3 comprises 16 residues. The chain's CDR3 is CASSAGQGVGNQPQHF. The CDR3 bases are TGCGCCAGCAGCGCAGGACAGGGGGTTGGGAATCAGCCCCAGCATTTT.

In the case of this clone: Other nucleotide sequences from this sample produce the same CDR3. The chain joins TRBV30 to TRBJ2-7; perhaps D is TRBD1 or TRBD2 (6 bases each). Per germline, CDR1 GTSNPN and CDR2 SVGIG (reference sequence). CDR3 length: 11 amino acids. V lost 3 bases and J 7 bases, leaving 10 bases between the germline ends. The CDR3 loop is CAWSGGGEQYF. The CDR3 nucleotides are TGTGCCTGGAGCGGAGGGGGGGAGCAGTACTTC.

This clone was picked up a small number of times. The chain employs TRBV7-9 and TRBJ2-7, with 7 bases that match TRBD2. The CDR3 totals 15 residues. V trimming: 1 base; J trimming: 1 base; junction bases outside the gene matches: 4. Germline V gives CDR1 SEHNR, CDR2 FQNEAQ (reference sequence). The CDR3 protein is CASSLVVSGSYEQYF. The CDR3, as DNA: TGTGCCAGCAGCTTAGTTGTTAGCGGGTCCTACGAGCAGTACTTC.

This chain joins TRBV7-7 and TRBJ2-1, with TRBD2 matching over 9 bases. The germline V gene encodes CDR1 SSHAT and CDR2 FNYEAQ (reference sequence). J gave up 8 bases and V 4 bases, and 6 bases lay outside the gene matches. The CDR3 spans 14 residues. The CDR3 coding sequence is TGTGCCAGCAGCTCCGCGGGGGGGACTGATGAGCAGTTCTTC. Translating gives CASSSAGGTDEQFF.

V and J are TRBV9 and TRBJ2-1; either TRBD1 or TRBD2 may fit D (6 bases each). V lost 4 bases, J lost 1 base, and 21 bases lay in between. The germline CDR1 and CDR2 sequences are SGDLS and YYNGEE. The CDR3 covers 18 residues. The CDR3 DNA follows: TGTGCCAGCAGCCCCCCAAGGGGGGCCCTACCGTCCTACAATGAGCAGTTCTTC. Translated, it gives CASSPPRGALPSYNEQFF.

The genes are TRBV5-1 and TRBJ2-3; D perhaps matches TRBD1 (7 bases). V was cut by 7 bases and J by 1 base, with 13 bases left in between. Germline lookup yields CDR1 SGHRS and CDR2 YFSETQ. CDR3 length equals 14 residues. This CDR3 reads CASYQGGGTDTQYF. As DNA, the CDR3 is TGCGCCAGCTACCAGGGGGGAGGCACAGATACGCAGTATTTT.

Details on this clone: Other DNA sequences from this sample encode an identical CDR3 as well. The rearrangement uses TRBV30 and TRBJ1-6; 7 nucleotides match TRBD1. The CDR3 length is 11 residues. Trimming cost V 3 bases and J 12 bases; bases outside gene matches: 2. Germline CDR1 GTSNPN, CDR2 SVGIG (reference sequence). The CDR3 DNA is TGTGCCTGGAGACAGGGGCTACCCCTCCACTTT. It encodes CAWRQGLPLHF.